A selection of T cell receptor beta chains follows, all from one sample in a study of shared clonotypes between healthy human individuals. Here immunoSEQ multiplex PCR was the method, and the copy in TCRdb shows in-frame clones only, minus some. The table records 850,000 to 1,100,000 clones, 70% to 85% of them present only once. Sequencing used memory CD4+ T cells from PBMCs. The receptors derive from a man younger than 30 in good health. Some clones in this sample may be carry-over from other donors' samples. Each CDR3 is given with its conserved first and last residue.

TRBV28	TRBJ2-3	CASSSPWREGGDTQYF
TRBV7-9	TRBJ2-1	CASRAPGLAGASYNEQFF
TRBV2	TRBJ1-4	CASKVEVESEKLFF
TRBV5-1	TRBJ2-1	CASKIAPSSYNEQFF
TRBV7-6	TRBJ2-7	CASSLGAGREQYF
TRBV10-2	TRBJ2-2	CASRLTGSGTGELFF
TRBV5-1	TRBJ1-2	CASSLVAGQHYGYTF
TRBV4-2	TRBJ2-1	CASSQLLGGNEQFF
TRBV21-1	TRBJ2-7	CASSKERKGATYEQYF
TRBV7-8	TRBJ2-5	CASSLGVAGGPETQYF
TRBV7-2	TRBJ1-2	CASSLAHAGRLSYGYTF
TRBV7-9	TRBJ1-3	CASSSGAGTSGNTIYF
TRBV4-1	TRBJ2-6	CASSQVLVWGQGLYSGANVLTF
TRBV28	TRBJ1-2	CASRGAGNYGYTF
TRBV28	TRBJ1-5	CASSLRDNQPQHF
TRBV4-2	TRBJ2-5	CASSQEASGSQETQYF